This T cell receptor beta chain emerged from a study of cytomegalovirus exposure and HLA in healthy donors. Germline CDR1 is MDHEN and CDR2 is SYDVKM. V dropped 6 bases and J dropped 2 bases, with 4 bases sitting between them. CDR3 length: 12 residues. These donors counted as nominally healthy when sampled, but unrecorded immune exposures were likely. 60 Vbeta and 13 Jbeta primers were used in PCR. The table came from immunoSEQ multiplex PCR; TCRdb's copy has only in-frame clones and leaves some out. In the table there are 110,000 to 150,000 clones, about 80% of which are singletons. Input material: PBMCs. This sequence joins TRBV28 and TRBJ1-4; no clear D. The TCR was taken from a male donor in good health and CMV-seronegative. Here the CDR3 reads CASRSTNEKLFF. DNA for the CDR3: TGTGCCAGCAGATCGACTAATGAAAAACTGTTTTTT.